This TCR beta chain is drawn from a study of Graves' ophthalmopathy and Graves' hyperthyroidism. Study-wide results and limits: Discriminating ophthalmopathy from stable hyperthyroidism, a 13-signature model attained a sensitivity of approximately 90% and a specificity of roughly 81%. The majority of expanded thyroid clonotypes above 0.001 frequency also occurred in blood.

Many counts were recorded for this clonotype. Its antigen is undetermined. It was on clinical symptoms, serum thyroxine, TRAb, thyroid ultrasound and orbital computed tomography that diagnosis relied. Investigators amplified TCR beta CDR3 regions from RNA transcripts. HTBI primers were used in a first-round RT-PCR, which preceded a second-round multiplex PCR. TCRdb redid the calling of the multiplex PCR reads with MiXCR, one entry per CDR3 protein. The table shows over 450,000 distinct CDR3 sequences, with around an eighth occurring only once. CDR1 and CDR2 from the germline V gene are SNHLY and FYNNEI. The CDR3 length is 12 residues. The V and J ends lost 2 bases and 2 bases respectively, with 3 bases between them.

The sequenced sample was blood. This chain links TRBV2 with TRBJ1-2; D is unclear. The sequence was collected from a woman aged 30 to 39 with Graves' ophthalmopathy. The CDR3 reads CASSELNYGYTF. CDR3 in DNA: TGTGCCAGCAGTGAACTGAACTATGGCTACACCTTC.